The TCR beta chain described here comes from a study of T-cell reconstitution after alpha-beta-depleted transplantation in children. Concerning this clonotype itself: Its antigen is currently unknown.

The library targeted TCRbeta and was prepared with unique molecular identifiers. One entry per CDR3 protein results from TCRdb running MiXCR on the PCR reads. This sample yields approximately 980,000 distinct CDR3 sequences, of which roughly 31% are seen a single time; roughly 30% belongs to the top ten. Study observations and caveats: T-cell numbers and diversity one year post-transplant derived largely from freshly generated T cells. Expanded graft clones, several hundred of them, were reportedly the source of alpha-beta T cells about two months after transplant.

CDR3 length: 13 residues. V was shortened by 2 bases and J by 5 bases, with 9 bases between the two germline ends. In germline, CDR1 is MNHEY, CDR2 SMNVEV (reference sequence). The rearrangement uses TRBV27 and TRBJ1-1; D is perhaps TRBD1 (5 bases). The clonotype was recovered from a boy in the first two years of life who had a stem cell transplant for SCID, so the T cells may come from the graft donor. Sequences were derived from PBMCs, mostly from graft donor cells, sampled 360 days after TCRalphabeta/CD19-depleted stem cell transplant. CDR3 in DNA: TGTGCCAGCAGTTTACACCGGGGGACTGAAGCTTTCTTT. Encoded protein: CASSLHRGTEAFF.